Listed below are T cell receptor beta chains from one sample, sequenced in a study of shared clonotypes between healthy human individuals. Some clones are missing from TCRdb's copy, which holds only in-frame ones; the method was immunoSEQ multiplex PCR. The data hold millions of clones, with roughly 94% observed a single time. The sample consisted of naive CD8+ T cells sorted from blood. These TCRs come from a young man in good health. The CDR3 runs from the conserved cysteine through the conserved F or W. D genes are given only for firm matches. Only part of the rows carry a size: once, few, many, or a class if the clone is expanded.

TRBV10-1	TRBD2	once	TRBJ2-7	TGCGCCAGCAGCGACACACTGACTAGCGGTATCGAGCAGTACTTC	CASSDTLTSGIEQYF
TRBV11-2	.	.	TRBJ2-7	TGTGCCAGCAGCTTTGAGTACGAGCAGTACTTC	CASSFEYEQYF
TRBV5-6	.	.	TRBJ1-2	TGTGCCAGCACCGGGGGATCAGGCTATGGCTACACCTTC	CASTGGSGYGYTF
TRBV11-2	.	.	TRBJ2-2	TGTGCCAGCAGCTTAGTTGTGGAGGCCGGGGAGCTGTTTTTT	CASSLVVEAGELFF
TRBV4-3	TRBD1	.	TRBJ2-7	TGCGCCAGCAGCCAAGATCCAGGGGGCTACTACGAGCAGTACTTC	CASSQDPGGYYEQYF
TRBV7-9	TRBD1	.	TRBJ2-7	TGTGCCAGCAGCTTATCCCCCACAGGGGGCGCCAACCACGAGCAGTACTTC	CASSLSPTGGANHEQYF
TRBV4-2	TRBD1	.	TRBJ1-4	TGTGCCAGCAGCGTACTGGACAGGGACAATGAAAAACTGTTTTTT	CASSVLDRDNEKLFF
TRBV29-1	TRBD2	.	TRBJ2-4	TGCAGCGTTGGACTAGCGGGATTGAACGACATTCAGTACTTC	CSVGLAGLNDIQYF
TRBV27	.	.	TRBJ1-4	TGTGCCAGCAGTTTCTTCTCTGCCGCTATCATTAGGGGACCTTCTCCTGAAAAACTGTTTTTT	CASSFFSAAIIRGPSPEKLFF
TRBV7-7	.	.	TRBJ2-2	TGTGCTAGCGGCCCTCCCGGCGGGGAGCTGTTTTTT	CASGPPGGELFF
TRBV29-1	.	.	TRBJ2-7	TGCAGCGTTGAAGAGCAGGGTTCCTACGAGCAGTACTTC	CSVEEQGSYEQYF
TRBV30	TRBD1	.	TRBJ1-4	TGTGCCTGGGGACAGGGACAGCATCATGAAAAACTGTTTTTT	CAWGQGQHHEKLFF
TRBV19	.	.	TRBJ1-1	TGTGCCAGTAGTCCCTGGACAGAAGGGATACCTGAAGCTTTCTTT	CASSPWTEGIPEAFF
TRBV27	TRBD2	.	TRBJ2-3	TGTGCCACCCGGCTCCTAGCGGGGGTTAGCACAGATACGCAGTATTTT	CATRLLAGVSTDTQYF
TRBV5-4	.	.	TRBJ2-1	TGTGCCAGCAGCTTGGATGACTTCGTGAGCTCCTACAATGAGCAGTTCTTC	CASSLDDFVSSYNEQFF
TRBV28	TRBD1	.	TRBJ1-2	TGTGCCAGCAGTTTAGGACAGGGCCTGGTCTATGGCTACACCTTC	CASSLGQGLVYGYTF
TRBV7-9	TRBD2	.	TRBJ2-7	TGTGCCAGCAGCTTGGGACTAGCGGGGGGGTTCTCCTACGAGCAGTACTTC	CASSLGLAGGFSYEQYF
TRBV11-3	TRBD1	.	TRBJ2-2	TGTGCCAGCAGTCCCCGGCAGGGGGCGAATACCGGGGAGCTGTTTTTT	CASSPRQGANTGELFF
TRBV6-5	.	.	TRBJ2-3	TGTGCCAGCAGTTATAGGGGTAGCACAGATACGCAGTATTTT	CASSYRGSTDTQYF
TRBV2	.	.	TRBJ1-5	TGTGCCAGCAGTGATGGTGCGAATAGCAATCAGCCCCAGCATTTT	CASSDGANSNQPQHF
TRBV30	.	.	TRBJ1-2	TGTGCCTGGAGTATCGGGGGTGAAGATGGCTACACCTTC	CAWSIGGEDGYTF
TRBV13	TRBD1	.	TRBJ1-3	TGTGCCAGCAGCTCGCTGGAGGACAGGGAGGACACCATATATTTT	CASSSLEDREDTIYF
TRBV11-2	.	once	TRBJ1-5	TGTGCCAGCAGCTCAGGACAGCACAATCAGCCCCAGCATTTT	CASSSGQHNQPQHF
TRBV30	.	.	TRBJ1-6	TGTGCCGGGAAAAACGGGAGCTCCTATAATTCACCCCTCCACTTT	CAGKNGSSYNSPLHF
TRBV6-5	.	.	TRBJ2-7	TGTGCCAGCAGTTACTCTAGGGCTGGGATCGAGCAGTACTTC	CASSYSRAGIEQYF
TRBV29-1	.	.	TRBJ2-7	TGCAGCGCCAGGGATTACGAGCAGTACTTC	CSARDYEQYF
TRBV5-8	.	.	TRBJ2-3	TGTGCCAGCAGCTCTACCTCAGGGGCCCACATCGGCACAGATACGCAGTATTTT	CASSSTSGAHIGTDTQYF
TRBV20-1	.	.	TRBJ1-2	TGCAGTGCCCTGTCCTATGGCTACACCTTC	CSALSYGYTF
TRBV28	TRBD1	.	TRBJ2-1	TGTGCCAGCAAAAGGGGGACAGGGGCCATTTCTAGCAATGAGCAGTTCTTC	CASKRGTGAISSNEQFF
TRBV7-6	TRBD1	.	TRBJ1-5	TGTGCCAGCAGCTTAGCTGGGGACAGCTATAGCAATCAGCCCCAGCATTTT	CASSLAGDSYSNQPQHF
TRBV6-6	.	.	TRBJ1-1	TGTGCCAGCAGTTACACGGGGGTAGGAACTGAAGCTTTCTTT	CASSYTGVGTEAFF
TRBV4-1	.	.	TRBJ2-7	TGCGCCAGCAGCCAACATGACAGTTACGAGCAGTACTTC	CASSQHDSYEQYF
TRBV5-6	.	.	TRBJ2-7	TGTGCCAGCAACCACCGGGACACCTCCTACGAGCAGTACTTC	CASNHRDTSYEQYF
TRBV5-6	.	.	TRBJ2-1	TGTGCCAGTCACCCCAAACTGTTCCTACCTAACAACAATGAGCAGTTCTTC	CASHPKLFLPNNNEQFF